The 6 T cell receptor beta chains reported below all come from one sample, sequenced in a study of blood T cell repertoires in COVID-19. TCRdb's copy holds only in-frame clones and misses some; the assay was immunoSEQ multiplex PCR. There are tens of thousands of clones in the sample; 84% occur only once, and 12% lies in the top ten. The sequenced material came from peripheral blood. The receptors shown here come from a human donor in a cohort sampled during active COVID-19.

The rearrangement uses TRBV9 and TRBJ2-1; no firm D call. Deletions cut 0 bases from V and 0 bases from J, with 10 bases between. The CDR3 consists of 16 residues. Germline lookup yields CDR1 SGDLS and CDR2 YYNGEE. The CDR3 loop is CASSVGAVSSYNEQFF. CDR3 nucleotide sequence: TGTGCCAGCAGCGTAGGGGCTGTTAGCTCCTACAATGAGCAGTTCTTC.

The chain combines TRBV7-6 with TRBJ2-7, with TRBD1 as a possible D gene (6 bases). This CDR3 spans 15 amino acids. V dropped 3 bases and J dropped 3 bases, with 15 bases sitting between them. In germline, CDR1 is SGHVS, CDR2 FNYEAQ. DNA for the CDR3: TGTGCCAGCAGCTTGCAGCTGCAGGGACACTACGAGCAGTACTTC. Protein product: CASSLQLQGHYEQYF. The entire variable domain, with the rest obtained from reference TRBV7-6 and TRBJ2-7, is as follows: GAGVSQSPRYKVTKRGQDVALRCDPISGHVSLYWYRQALGQGPEFLTYFNYEAQQDKSGLPNDRFSAERPEGSISTLTIQRTEQRDSAMYRCASSLQLQGHYEQYFGPGTRLTVT.

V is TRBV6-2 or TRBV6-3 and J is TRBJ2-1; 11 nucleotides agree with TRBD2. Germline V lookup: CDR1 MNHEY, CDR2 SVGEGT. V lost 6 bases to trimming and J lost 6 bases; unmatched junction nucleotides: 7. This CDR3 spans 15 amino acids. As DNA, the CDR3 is TGTGCCAGCAGCATAGCGGGGGGGCTCTCCAATGAGCAGTTCTTC. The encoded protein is CASSIAGGLSNEQFF.

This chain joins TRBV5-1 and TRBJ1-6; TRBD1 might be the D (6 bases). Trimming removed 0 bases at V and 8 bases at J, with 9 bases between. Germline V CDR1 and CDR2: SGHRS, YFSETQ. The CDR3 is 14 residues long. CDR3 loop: CASSLAGGDSPLHF. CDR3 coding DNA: TGCGCCAGCAGCTTGGCGGGGGGCGATTCACCCCTCCACTTT.

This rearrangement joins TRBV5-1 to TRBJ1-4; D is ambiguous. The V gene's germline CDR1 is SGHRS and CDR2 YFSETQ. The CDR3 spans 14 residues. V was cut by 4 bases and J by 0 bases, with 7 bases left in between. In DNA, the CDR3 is TGCGCCAGCAGCCGGGATTCAACTAATGAAAAACTGTTTTTT. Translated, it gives CASSRDSTNEKLFF.

The CDR3 coding sequence is TGTGCCAGCAGTTTAGGGCAGGGGAATTCACCCCTCCACTTT. It yields the protein CASSLGQGNSPLHF. This chain joins TRBV28 and TRBJ1-6; tentative D call: TRBD1 (6 bases). Trimming shortened V by 2 bases and J by 7 bases, and 9 bases separated the two germline ends. This CDR3 region has 14 residues. The V gene's germline CDR1 is MDHEN and CDR2 SYDVKM.